This TCR beta chain was profiled in a study of regulatory T cells in long-lasting Graves disease. Study information: Antithyroid drug intake by newly diagnosed Graves' patients had lasted under 3 months.

Comment on this clonotype: Antigen: not known.

Study outcomes and limitations: Relative to new patients (approximately 1,000), persistent patients exhibited greater sharing of public clonotypes (about 3,000).

Libraries of TCR beta came from iRepertoire HTBI primers plus Arm-PCR of CDR3 regions. One entry per CDR3 protein, called by TCRdb with MiXCR from the multiplex PCR reads. The sample shows approximately 470,000 distinct CDR3 sequences, about 17% of them seen only once. Time point specified: newly diagnosed GD, antithyroid drugs for less than 3 months. The authors made the TCR library using RNA they extracted from PBMCs. Patients were enrolled at an endocrinology department in Xi'an, China. The same sample was also used in a study of T cells in Graves' hyperthyroidism and ophthalmopathy.

This clonotype originated in a middle-aged man with Graves disease. Specimen: peripheral blood mononuclear cells (PBMCs), collected at new diagnosis, from a patient treated with antithyroid drugs.

This chain's CDR3 is CATSSILLGDLGELFF. The CDR3 coding sequence is TGTGCCACCAGCAGCATACTTCTCGGGGATTTGGGGGAGCTGTTTTTT. The chain has TRBV15 and TRBJ2-2; D possibly corresponds to TRBD2 (5 bases). V lost 3 bases and J 8 bases, leaving 19 bases between the germline ends. The CDR3 has 16 residues. CDR1 LNHNV and CDR2 YYDKDF come from the germline V gene (reference sequence).